This TCR beta chain was captured by sequencing in a study of long-term antiretroviral therapy in people with HIV. The run of the v3.0 immunoSEQ assay was at survey level. Some clones are missing from TCRdb's copy, which holds only in-frame ones; the method was immunoSEQ multiplex PCR. The sample holds tens of thousands of clones, about 82% seen once. In the case of this clone: What it binds is not known.

Study observations and caveats: Following ART, diversity rose but still fell short of transplant donor controls. Documentation of ART adherence, viral resistance or therapy changes was absent. HIV repertoires showed narrower CDR3 length ranges than controls.

There are 20 residues in the CDR3. The V gene's germline CDR1 is MNHEY and CDR2 SMNVEV (reference sequence). J was trimmed by 7 bases and V by 0 bases; bases with no gene match: 19. The chain uses TRBV27 and TRBJ2-1, with 9 bases matching TRBD2. The origin of this receptor is a man aged 18 to 35 with HIV. Sequences were derived from unsorted PBMCs, sampled 0.8 years before starting antiretroviral therapy. The CDR3 spells CASSLSPGGLAGVPENEQFF. DNA for the CDR3: TGTGCCAGCAGTTTATCCCCAGGGGGGTTAGCGGGAGTCCCGGAGAATGAGCAGTTCTTC.